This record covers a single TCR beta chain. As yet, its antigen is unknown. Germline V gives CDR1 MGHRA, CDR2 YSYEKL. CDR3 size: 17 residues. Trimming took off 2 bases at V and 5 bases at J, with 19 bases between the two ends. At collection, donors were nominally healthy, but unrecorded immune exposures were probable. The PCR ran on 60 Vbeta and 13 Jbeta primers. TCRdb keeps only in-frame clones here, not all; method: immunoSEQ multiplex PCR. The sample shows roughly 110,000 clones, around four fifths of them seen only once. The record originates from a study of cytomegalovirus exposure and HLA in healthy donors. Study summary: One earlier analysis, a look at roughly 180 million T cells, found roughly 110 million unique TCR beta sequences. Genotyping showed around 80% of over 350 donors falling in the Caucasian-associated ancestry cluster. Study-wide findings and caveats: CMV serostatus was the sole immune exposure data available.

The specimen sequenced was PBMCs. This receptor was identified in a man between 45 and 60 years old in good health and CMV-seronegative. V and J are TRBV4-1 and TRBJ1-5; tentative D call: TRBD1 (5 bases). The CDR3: CASSQPAARAVDQPQHF. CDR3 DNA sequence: TGCGCCAGCAGCCAACCGGCCGCCAGGGCAGTAGATCAGCCCCAGCATTTT.